This T cell receptor (beta chain) was identified during a study of shared clonotypes between healthy human individuals. Overall study findings and caveats: Clonotype sharing among donors, it was expected, would be affected by sequencing depth. Compared with clonotypes that all four donors shared, non-shared clonotypes had lower generation probabilities.

Points on this clone: Its target is not known.

Terminally differentiated effector memory CD45RA+ cells were excluded from the naive CD8 cells, which were CD45RO-negative and positively selected for CCR7. The length of the CDR3 is 16 residues. The germline V gene has CDR1 MNHEY and CDR2 SMNVEV (reference sequence). Deletions cut 8 bases from V and 2 bases from J, with 20 bases between. Using immunoSEQ multiplex PCR, the repertoire was profiled, and TCRdb retains in-frame clones only, with some absent. The sample holds millions of clones, 93% seen once. The sequence came from a man between 18 and 29 years old in good health. Some clones in this sample may be carry-over from other donors' samples. The rearrangement joins TRBV27 to TRBJ2-3; no definite D call. Sequencing was done on a sample of naive CD8+ T cells from PBMCs. CDR3 in amino acids: CASGPRGLIYTDTQYF. As DNA, the CDR3 is TGTGCCAGCGGCCCCCGTGGGCTTATCTACACAGATACGCAGTATTTT.